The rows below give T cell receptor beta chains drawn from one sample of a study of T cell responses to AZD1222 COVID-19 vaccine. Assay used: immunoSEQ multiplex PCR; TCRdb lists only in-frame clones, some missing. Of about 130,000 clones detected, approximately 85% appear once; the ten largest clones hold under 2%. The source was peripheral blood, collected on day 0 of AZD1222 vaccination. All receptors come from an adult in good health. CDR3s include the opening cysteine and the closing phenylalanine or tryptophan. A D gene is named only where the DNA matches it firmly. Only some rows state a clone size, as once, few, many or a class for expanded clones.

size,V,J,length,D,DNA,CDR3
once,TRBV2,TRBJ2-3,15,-,TGTGCCAGCAGGGGGTGGGCGGATAGCACAGATACGCAGTATTTT,CASRGWADSTDTQYF
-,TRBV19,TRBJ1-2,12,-,TGTGCCAGTAGGACAGGCTCCCATGGCTACACCTTC,CASRTGSHGYTF
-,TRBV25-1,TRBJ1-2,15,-,TGTGCCAGCAGTGAATCGCAAACAGGGAACTATGGCTACACCTTC,CASSESQTGNYGYTF
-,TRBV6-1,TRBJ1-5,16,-,TGTGCCAGCAGTGAAGAGGAAGCCCTGGGCAATCAGCCCCAGCATTTT,CASSEEEALGNQPQHF
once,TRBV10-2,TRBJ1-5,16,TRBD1,TGCGCCAGCAGTAACCGGGACAGGGGAATGGATCAGCCCCAGCATTTT,CASSNRDRGMDQPQHF
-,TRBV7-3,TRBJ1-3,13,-,TGTGCCAGCAGCTCTGGACAGGGAAACACCATATATTTT,CASSSGQGNTIYF
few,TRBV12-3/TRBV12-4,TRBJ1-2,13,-,TGTGCCAGCAAGGCAGGTGGGGGTTATGGCTACACCTTC,CASKAGGGYGYTF
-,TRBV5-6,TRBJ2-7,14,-,TGTGCCAGCAGCTTGGGTAGGGGCAACTACGAGCAGTACTTC,CASSLGRGNYEQYF
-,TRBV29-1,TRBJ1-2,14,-,TGCAGCGTTGTTTGGGGGGGAGCTAACTATGGCTACACCTTC,CSVVWGGANYGYTF
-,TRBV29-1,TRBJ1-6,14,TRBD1,TGCAGCGTCTCTTGGGGACAGGCTAATTCACCCCTCCACTTT,CSVSWGQANSPLHF
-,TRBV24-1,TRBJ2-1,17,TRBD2,TGTGCCACCAGTGACCACCCGGGACTAGCGAAGAGGAGTGAGCAGTTCTTC,CATSDHPGLAKRSEQFF
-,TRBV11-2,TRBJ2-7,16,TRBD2,TGTGCCAGCAGCTCAATTAGCGGGTCCCTCTCCTACGAGCAGTACTTC,CASSSISGSLSYEQYF
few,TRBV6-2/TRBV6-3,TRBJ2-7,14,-,TGTGCCAGCAGTTGGTCCCAGGGTACCCACGAGCAGTACTTC,CASSWSQGTHEQYF
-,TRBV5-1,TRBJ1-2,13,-,TGCGCCAGCAGCTTGCGGGGCCAATATGGCTACACCTTC,CASSLRGQYGYTF
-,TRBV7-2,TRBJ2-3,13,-,TGTGCCAGCACCGGTCGGGCGGTAAATACGCAGTATTTT,CASTGRAVNTQYF
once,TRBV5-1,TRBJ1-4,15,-,TGCGCCAGCAGCTGGGGAGGACAGAGTAATGAAAAACTGTTTTTT,CASSWGGQSNEKLFF
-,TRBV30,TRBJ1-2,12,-,TGTGCCTGGAATCCAGGGGTGGGAGGCTACACCTTC,CAWNPGVGGYTF
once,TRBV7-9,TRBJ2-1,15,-,TGTGCCAGCAGCTTAACTTGGAACGGGTACAATGAGCAGTTCTTC,CASSLTWNGYNEQFF
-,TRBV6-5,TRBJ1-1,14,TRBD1,TGTGCCAGCAGTCCCACAGGGGTAGGCACTGAAGCTTTCTTT,CASSPTGVGTEAFF
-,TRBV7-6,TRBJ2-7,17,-,TGTGCCAGCAGCGCCACTTATCGGGGGTCTGGCTCCTACGAGCAGTACTTC,CASSATYRGSGSYEQYF
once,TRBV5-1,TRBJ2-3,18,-,TGCGCCAGCAGCTTGGCTCTGGGCGGGGGCCCTAGCACAGATACGCAGTATTTT,CASSLALGGGPSTDTQYF
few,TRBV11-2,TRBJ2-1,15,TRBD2,TGTGCCAGCAGTACGGCCTCGGGGGGGAGTAATGAGCAGTTCTTC,CASSTASGGSNEQFF
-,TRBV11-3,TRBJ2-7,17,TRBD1,TGTGCCAGCAGGTTTACGGGACAGACTGAACCAAACTACGAGCAGTACTTC,CASRFTGQTEPNYEQYF
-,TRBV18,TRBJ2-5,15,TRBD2,TGTGCCAGCTCAACGAACCTCGGGGGGAAAGAGACCCAGTACTTC,CASSTNLGGKETQYF
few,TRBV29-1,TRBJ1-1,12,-,TGCAGCGTCCTGCGGGTGAACACTGAAGCTTTCTTT,CSVLRVNTEAFF
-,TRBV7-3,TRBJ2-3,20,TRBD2,TGTGCCAGCAGCTTAAGGGGTCTAGCGGGCCTCCAAACTAGCACAGATACGCAGTATTTT,CASSLRGLAGLQTSTDTQYF
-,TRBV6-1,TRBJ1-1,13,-,TGTGCCAGCAGTGAGGGTGTCGGCACTGAAGCTTTCTTT,CASSEGVGTEAFF
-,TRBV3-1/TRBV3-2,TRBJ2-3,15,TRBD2,TGTGCCAGCAGATTGCGGGAGGCCCCGACAGATACGCAGTATTTT,CASRLREAPTDTQYF
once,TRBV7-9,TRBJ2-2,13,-,TGTGCCAGCAGCCCCCGGGCCTTCGGGGAGCTGTTTTTT,CASSPRAFGELFF
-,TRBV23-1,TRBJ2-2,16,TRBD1,TGCGCCAGCAGGACCCGGGACAGGGGGAACACCGGGGAGCTGTTTTTT,CASRTRDRGNTGELFF
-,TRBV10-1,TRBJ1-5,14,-,TGCGCCAGCAGTCGACGGACCCTTAATCAGCCCCAGCATTTT,CASSRRTLNQPQHF
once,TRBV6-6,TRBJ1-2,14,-,TGTGCCAGCATTCCGGGAGGCCCTAACTATGGCTACACCTTC,CASIPGGPNYGYTF
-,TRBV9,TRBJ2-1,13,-,TGTGCCAGCAGCGTAGGATTTGTGGATGAGCAGTTCTTC,CASSVGFVDEQFF
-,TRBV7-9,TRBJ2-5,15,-,TGTGCCAGCAGAGACCGGGACGAGATACAAGAGACCCAGTACTTC,CASRDRDEIQETQYF
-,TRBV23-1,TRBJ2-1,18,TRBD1,TGCGCCAGCAGTCAAACCCATTGGGACAGATACTCCTACAATGAGCAGTTCTTC,CASSQTHWDRYSYNEQFF
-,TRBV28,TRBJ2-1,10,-,TGTGCCAGCAGTTTTGATGAGCAGTTCTTC,CASSFDEQFF
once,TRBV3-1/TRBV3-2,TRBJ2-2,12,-,TGTGCCAGCAGCCTCCTCGCCGGGGAGCTGTTTTTT,CASSLLAGELFF
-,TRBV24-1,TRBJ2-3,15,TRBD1,TGTGCCACCAGTGATCGGGACAGGGTCACAGATACGCAGTATTTT,CATSDRDRVTDTQYF
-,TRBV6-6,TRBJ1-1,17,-,TGTGCCAGCAGTCCCCGGGTTTTGTTTTTCCTGCTCACTGAAGCTTTCTTT,CASSPRVLFFLLTEAFF
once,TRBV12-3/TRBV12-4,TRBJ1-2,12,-,TGTGCCAGCAGTTTTTGGGGGGATGGCTACACCTTC,CASSFWGDGYTF
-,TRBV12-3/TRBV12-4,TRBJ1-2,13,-,TGTGCCAGCAGCCGTATCGAGGGGTTTGGCTACACCTTC,CASSRIEGFGYTF
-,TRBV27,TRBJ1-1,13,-,TGTGCCAGCCGGTGGGAGGTTGGGACTGAAGCTTTCTTT,CASRWEVGTEAFF
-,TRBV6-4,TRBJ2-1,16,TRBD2,TGTGCCAGCAGTGACTCGACGGGGGGGAAGAACAATGAGCAGTTCTTC,CASSDSTGGKNNEQFF
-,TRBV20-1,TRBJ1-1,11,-,TGCAGTGCCCTAGGCCTCACTGAAGCTTTCTTT,CSALGLTEAFF
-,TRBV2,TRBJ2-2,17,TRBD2,TGTGCCAGCAGTGATCCCTTAACGGGAGGGAACACCGGGGAGCTGTTTTTT,CASSDPLTGGNTGELFF
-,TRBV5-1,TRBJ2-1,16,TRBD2,TGCGCCAGCAGCCCCTTTTTGGCGGGGGATCACAATGAGCAGTTCTTC,CASSPFLAGDHNEQFF
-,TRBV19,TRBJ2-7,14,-,TGTGCCAGTCGTCGAGGGGTAGGAGCCTACGAGCAGTACTTC,CASRRGVGAYEQYF
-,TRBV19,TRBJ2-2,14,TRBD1,TGTGCCAGTAGGGTGACAGGGTTCACCGGGGAGCTGTTTTTT,CASRVTGFTGELFF
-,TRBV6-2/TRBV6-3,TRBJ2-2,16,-,TGTGCCAGCAGTTACGTGGAGAGGGTTCGCACCGGGGAGCTGTTTTTT,CASSYVERVRTGELFF
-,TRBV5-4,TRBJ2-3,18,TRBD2,TGTGCCAGCAGCGCCGCAACGACTAGCGGGAGGGCCACGGATACGCAGTATTTT,CASSAATTSGRATDTQYF
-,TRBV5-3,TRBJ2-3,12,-,TGTGCCAGAAGCTTGCGCAAGACGGCGCAGTATTTT,CARSLRKTAQYF
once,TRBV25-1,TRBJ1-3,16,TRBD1,TGTGCCAGCAGTCCGCCCGGACAGGTCTCTGGAAACACCATATATTTT,CASSPPGQVSGNTIYF
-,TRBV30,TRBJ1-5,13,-,TGTGCCTGGAGTAGGCAGGAAAATCAGCCCCAGCATTTT,CAWSRQENQPQHF
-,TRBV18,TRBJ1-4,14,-,TGTGCCAGCTCACCAGCCAGAACTAATGAAAAACTGTTTTTT,CASSPARTNEKLFF
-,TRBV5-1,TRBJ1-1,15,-,TGCGCCAGCAGCTTACGGGGGTTTATGAACACTGAAGCTTTCTTT,CASSLRGFMNTEAFF
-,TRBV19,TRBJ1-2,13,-,TGTGCCAGTAGTACAGACAGGAACTATGGCTACACCTTC,CASSTDRNYGYTF
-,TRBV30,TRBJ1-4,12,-,TGTGCCTGGAGAGACCCCGGTGAAAAACTGTTTTTT,CAWRDPGEKLFF
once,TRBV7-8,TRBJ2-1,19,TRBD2,TGTGCCAGCAGCTTAGGTCTAGCGGGGGGTCCGAGCTCCTACAATGAGCAGTTCTTC,CASSLGLAGGPSSYNEQFF
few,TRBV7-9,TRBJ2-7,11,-,TGTGCCAGCAGCTTAGCTAACGAGCAGTACTTC,CASSLANEQYF